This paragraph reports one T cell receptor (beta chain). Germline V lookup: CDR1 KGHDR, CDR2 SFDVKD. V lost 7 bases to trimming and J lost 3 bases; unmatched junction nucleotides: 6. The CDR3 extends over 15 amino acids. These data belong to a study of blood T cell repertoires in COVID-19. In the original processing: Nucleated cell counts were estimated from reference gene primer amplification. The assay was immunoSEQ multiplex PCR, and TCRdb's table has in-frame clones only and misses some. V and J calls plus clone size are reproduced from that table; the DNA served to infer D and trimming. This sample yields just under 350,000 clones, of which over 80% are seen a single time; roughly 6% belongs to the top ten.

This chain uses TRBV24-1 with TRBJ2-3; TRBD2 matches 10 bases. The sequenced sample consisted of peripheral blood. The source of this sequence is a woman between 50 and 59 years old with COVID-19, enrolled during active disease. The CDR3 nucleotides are TGTGCCACCAGCACCGGACTAGCGGAAACAGATACGCAGTATTTT. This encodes CATSTGLAETDTQYF.